These 32 T cell receptor beta chains were all obtained from the same sample, sequenced in a study of CD8 T cells in Susac syndrome (dated by TCRdb to the late 2010s). Library method: the immunoSEQ multiplex PCR assay. RNA was extracted using the RNeasy kit, and about 0.45 to 1 microgram was reverse transcribed with random hexamers. TCRdb took the public reads, trimmed them with fastp at Q25, ran MiXCR for clone calling and kept in-frame beta chains. Identical CDR3 proteins give one entry, which carries the most common genes and DNA. This sample lists around 270,000 distinct CDR3 sequences; 70% to 90% were detected once. About 0.22% of the sample comes from the top ten. The sequenced sample consisted of CD8+ T cells from PBMCs. The receptors derive from a human donor with multiple sclerosis.

This clonotype has only a few counts. The J gene is TRBJ2-1, the V gene TRBV5-1, with TRBD2 matching 11 bases. Germline CDR1 SGHRS, CDR2 YFSETQ. The V and J ends lost 3 bases and 6 bases, in that order; junction bases with no gene match: 2. This CDR3 comprises 14 residues. This CDR3 is CASSWGTSGNEQFF. In nucleotides, the CDR3 is TGCGCCAGCAGCTGGGGGACTAGCGGCAATGAGCAGTTCTTC.

The CDR3 sequence is CASSLGTGGLFSYEQYF. CDR3 DNA sequence: TGTGCCAGCAGCTTAGGGACAGGGGGCCTATTCTCCTACGAGCAGTACTTC. The V call is TRBV7-6, the J call TRBJ2-7, with TRBD1 matching 11 bases. V dropped 1 base and J dropped 0; count of bases not matched to a gene: 5. The CDR3 has 17 amino acids. Germline CDR1 and CDR2: SGHVS and FNYEAQ. Combining the CDR3 with reference TRBV7-6 and TRBJ2-7 gives the whole variable domain GAGVSQSPRYKVTKRGQDVALRCDPISGHVSLYWYRQALGQGPEFLTYFNYEAQQDKSGLPNDRFSAERPEGSISTLTIQRTEQRDSAMYRCASSLGTGGLFSYEQYFGPGTRLTVT.

In its sample, this clonotype was seen a few times. The chain uses TRBV12-3 or TRBV12-4 and TRBJ2-1; no clear D gene. With 8 bases removed from V and 4 bases from J, the gap between germline ends came to 6 bases. The CDR3 sequence is 11 residues long. CDR3 loop: CASGDYNEQFF. CDR3 coding DNA: TGTGCCAGCGGGGATTACAATGAGCAGTTCTTC.

The chain combines TRBV6-5 with TRBJ2-5; no definite D call. The CDR3 totals 11 residues. The V end was cut by 11 bases, the J end by 5 bases, with 12 bases between. CDR1 is MNHEY and CDR2 is SVGAGI in the germline V gene. As DNA, the CDR3 is TGTGCCCCCAAGGTGAAGGAGACCCAGTACTTC. Residues: CAPKVKETQYF.

In nucleotides, the CDR3 is TGTGCCAGCAGCCCACAGGGATGGGGCTACACCTTC. As protein: CASSPQGWGYTF. V gene TRBV6-1 combines with J gene TRBJ1-2, with a weak D call TRBD1 (6 bases). The germline gives CDR1 MNHNS, CDR2 SASEGT. This CDR3 comprises 12 residues. V was trimmed by 6 bases and J by 8 bases, leaving 13 bases between them.

This clonotype was counted only a few times. The V and J genes are TRBV20-1 and TRBJ2-1, with 7 bases identical to TRBD1. The V and J ends lost 1 base and 0 bases, in that order; junction bases with no gene match: 6. This CDR3 has 16 amino acids. Germline CDR1 is DFQATT and CDR2 is SNEGSKA (reference sequence). CDR3 in amino acids: CSARALDRSSYNEQFF. The DNA of the CDR3 is TGCAGTGCTAGAGCCTTGGACAGGAGCTCCTACAATGAGCAGTTCTTC.

This rearrangement joins TRBV12-3 or TRBV12-4 to TRBJ1-1; TRBD1 might be the D (6 bases). Trimming pared 4 bases from V and 3 bases from J, leaving 18 bases between. The CDR3 extends over 16 amino acids. CDR3 residues: CASSSSFGQIDTEAFF. For the CDR3, the DNA is TGTGCCAGCAGTTCCTCGTTCGGACAGATCGACACTGAAGCTTTCTTT.

The J gene is TRBJ2-7, the V gene TRBV20-1, with TRBD2 matching over 13 bases. The CDR3 sequence is 19 residues long. V lost 0 bases, J lost 2 bases, and 13 bases stayed unmatched. From germline, CDR1 is DFQATT and CDR2 SNEGSKA (reference sequence). The CDR3 is CSARELAGGPGRRPYEQYF. The CDR3 DNA reads TGCAGTGCTAGAGAACTAGCGGGAGGGCCGGGTAGGCGTCCCTACGAGCAGTACTTC.

This chain links TRBV18 with TRBJ2-7; D is possibly TRBD1 (7 bases). This CDR3 is built from 15 residues. V was shortened by 5 bases and J by 3 bases, with 17 bases between the two germline ends. Germline values: CDR1 KGHSH, CDR2 LQKENI. CDR3 coding DNA: TGTGCCAGCTCATCTGACAGGGAGGTTCTCTACGAGCAGTACTTC. It codes for CASSSDREVLYEQYF. Looking up the rest from reference TRBV18 and TRBJ2-7 gives the full variable domain: NAGVMQNPRHLVRRRGQEARLRCSPMKGHSHVYWYRQLPEEGLKFMVYLQKENIIDESGMPKERFSAEFPKEGPSILRIQQVVRGDSAAYFCASSSDREVLYEQYFGPGTRLTVT.

The chain combines TRBV20-1 with TRBJ2-1; 9 bases align to TRBD2. There are 15 residues in the CDR3. Germline lookup yields CDR1 DFQATT and CDR2 SNEGSKA (reference sequence). The junction had 2 bases not matched to a gene; V was cut back by 2 bases and J by 0 bases. CDR3 in DNA: TGCAGTGCTAGACTAGCGGGGAGCTCCTACAATGAGCAGTTCTTC. It specifies CSARLAGSSYNEQFF.

The chain joins TRBV27 to TRBJ2-3, with TRBD2 matching 13 bases. The CDR3 is 15 amino acids. V dropped 2 bases and J dropped 8; count of bases not matched to a gene: 4. Germline lookup yields CDR1 MNHEY and CDR2 SMNVEV (reference sequence). The CDR3 sequence is CASSLGTSGIGTQYF. Written as DNA, the CDR3 is TGTGCCAGCAGTTTAGGGACTAGCGGGATAGGTACGCAGTATTTT.

The rearrangement uses TRBV5-4 and TRBJ2-7; D is perhaps TRBD1 or TRBD2 (5 bases each). V was pared by 3 bases and J by 4 bases, with 14 bases between. There are 14 residues in the CDR3. Looked up from germline, CDR1 is SGHNT and CDR2 is YYREEE (reference sequence). As DNA, the CDR3 is TGTGCCAGCAGCTCGGGACCAGCGGCGTACGAGCAGTACTTC. Its protein is CASSSGPAAYEQYF.

This rearrangement joins TRBV24-1 to TRBJ2-5, with TRBD1 identical over 8 bases. V trimming: 7 bases; J trimming: 1 base; junction bases outside the gene matches: 10. Germline CDR1 and CDR2: KGHDR and SFDVKD. CDR3 length: 16 residues. The CDR3 here is CATSDGRTGFQETQYF. The DNA of the CDR3 is TGTGCCACCAGCGACGGTAGGACAGGGTTCCAAGAGACCCAGTACTTC.

This chain links TRBV29-1 with TRBJ1-1; weak D call: TRBD1 (5 bases). CDR1 and CDR2 from the germline V gene are SQVTM and ANQGSEA. Trimming removed 4 bases from V and 2 bases from J, with 11 bases in between. The length of the CDR3 is 13 residues. CDR3 nucleotides: TGCAGCGTTGTTTGGGGCCCCAACACTGAAGCTTTCTTT. Residues: CSVVWGPNTEAFF.

The rearrangement links TRBV7-9 to TRBJ1-5; TRBD1 aligns across 9 bases. This CDR3 region has 15 residues. J was trimmed by 7 bases and V by 5 bases; bases with no gene match: 9. Per germline, CDR1 SEHNR and CDR2 FQNEAQ (reference sequence). The CDR3 is CASSRDRETGQPQHF. The CDR3 DNA is TGTGCCAGCAGCAGGGACAGGGAGACAGGGCAGCCCCAGCATTTT.

This chain connects TRBV6-5 to TRBJ2-2; tentative D call: TRBD1 (5 bases). The germline V gene encodes CDR1 MNHEY and CDR2 SVGAGI. V dropped 4 bases and J dropped 1 base, with 7 bases sitting between them. This CDR3 contains 14 residues. CDR3 nucleotides: TGTGCCAGCAGTTGGACACTGAACACCGGGGAGCTGTTTTTT. This translates into CASSWTLNTGELFF.

The V call is TRBV2, the J call TRBJ2-3, with 7 bases aligning to TRBD1. V trimming: 6 bases; J trimming: 0 bases; junction bases outside the gene matches: 6. CDR3 length equals 15 residues. Germline CDR1 reads SNHLY; CDR2 reads FYNNEI. This chain's CDR3 is CASRAGQASTDTQYF. DNA of the CDR3: TGTGCCAGCAGGGCCGGACAGGCTAGCACAGATACGCAGTATTTT.

The chain employs TRBV20-1 and TRBJ2-3; TRBD2 matches 11 bases. CDR1 is DFQATT, CDR2 SNEGSKA, per germline (reference sequence). V gave up 2 bases and J gave up 7 bases; unmatched junction bases: 8. CDR3 length: 15 amino acids. In DNA, the CDR3 is TGCAGTGCTAGACCCCTAGCGGGAGGTTTAAATACGCAGTATTTT. Protein: CSARPLAGGLNTQYF.

The chain carries TRBV7-6 and TRBJ2-7; D possibly matches TRBD1 or TRBD2 (5 bases each). Trimming cost V 4 bases and J 2 bases, with 12 bases left between them. The germline V gene has CDR1 SGHVS and CDR2 FNYEAQ. The CDR3 is 14 residues long. CDR3 sequence reads: CASSWGTGTYEQYF. The CDR3 DNA follows: TGTGCCAGCAGCTGGGGGACGGGCACCTACGAGCAGTACTTC.

The chain has TRBV29-1 and TRBJ2-2; D not certain. The CDR3 length is 13 residues. Trimming stripped 8 bases from V and 0 bases from J, with 10 bases between. CDR1 is SQVTM, CDR2 ANQGSEA, per germline. The CDR3 bases are TGCAGCTCTCAGAAGGCGAACACCGGGGAGCTGTTTTTT. This gives the protein CSSQKANTGELFF.

The chain uses TRBV11-1 and TRBJ1-2; a weak D match, TRBD1 (5 bases). Germline V gene lookup returns CDR1 SGHAT and CDR2 FQDESV (reference sequence). There are 19 residues in the CDR3. Trimming shortened V by 4 bases and J by 4 bases, and 28 bases separated the two germline ends. The CDR3, as DNA: TGTGCCAGCAGCTCCCAAGCCCCATGGTCTCCAGGGTTCACCTATGGCTACACCTTC. Protein product: CASSSQAPWSPGFTYGYTF.

CDR3 in amino acids: CASSLAMAEYGYTF. CDR3 DNA sequence: TGTGCCAGCAGCTTAGCTATGGCGGAGTATGGCTACACCTTC. The chain joins TRBV7-9 to TRBJ1-2; D is ambiguous. Per the germline V gene, CDR1 is SEHNR and CDR2 is FQNEAQ (reference sequence). This CDR3 comprises 14 residues. V shed 0 bases and J shed 5 bases, with 10 bases lying between them.

The chain links TRBV20-1 to TRBJ2-7, with D possibly TRBD1 on 6 matching bases. V lost 5 bases and J lost 3, with 14 bases in between. The CDR3 has 13 amino acids. Germline CDR1 reads DFQATT; CDR2 reads SNEGSKA (reference sequence). For the CDR3, the DNA is TGCAGTGCTGAACCAAGGGGGTACTACGAGCAGTACTTC. It translates to CSAEPRGYYEQYF.

This sequence joins TRBV4-3 and TRBJ2-1; D ambiguous. The CDR3 covers 15 residues. The V end lost 1 base, the J end lost 4 bases, and 11 bases lay between the germline ends. Germline V lookup: CDR1 LGHNA, CDR2 YSLEER. The CDR3 is CASSQGSSLYNEQFF. CDR3 sequence (DNA): TGCGCCAGCAGCCAAGGGAGTAGTTTGTACAATGAGCAGTTCTTC.

This clonotype was counted a few times. The gene calls are TRBV6-2 or TRBV6-3 and TRBJ2-7; 8 bases fit TRBD2. Germline-derived CDR1 and CDR2 are MNHEY and SVGEGT. This CDR3 is built from 16 residues. V shed 2 bases and J 2 bases; nucleotides not matched to a gene: 8. CDR3 DNA: TGTGCCAGCAGTTACCACCAATCTAGCGGGCCCTACGAGCAGTACTTC. Encoded protein: CASSYHQSSGPYEQYF.

The chain recombines TRBV11-2 with TRBJ1-1; D may be TRBD1 (6 bases). The CDR3 consists of 15 residues. Between the trimmed V and J ends, which lost 5 bases and 3 bases, there was a span of 16 bases. Per germline, CDR1 SGHAT and CDR2 FQNNGV. The CDR3 DNA reads as TGTGCCAGCAGCCGCCTCCAGGACAGCGACACTGAAGCTTTCTTT. It yields the protein CASSRLQDSDTEAFF.

This sequence joins TRBV6-5 and TRBJ2-7, with 8 bases fitting TRBD2. Per germline, CDR1 MNHEY and CDR2 SVGAGI. After removal of 2 bases from V and 3 bases from J, the junction contained 9 bases not matched to a gene. This CDR3 region has 16 residues. The CDR3 DNA reads as TGTGCCAGCAGTTACCGGGAGAACGGGAGGGGCTACGAGCAGTACTTC. Translation: CASSYRENGRGYEQYF.

The chain recombines TRBV28 with TRBJ2-7; 9 bases are a match to TRBD1. The CDR3 consists of 15 residues. Germline assignment: CDR1 MDHEN and CDR2 SYDVKM. Germline trimming cut 8 bases from V and 4 bases from J; bases unmatched to any gene: 12. CDR3 residues: CASLRDRELGYEQYF. The CDR3 DNA sequence: TGTGCCAGCTTGAGGGACAGGGAACTTGGATACGAGCAGTACTTC.

This clonotype was seen only a few times. The chain joins TRBV4-3 to TRBJ2-7, with no clear D. Trimming pared 0 bases from V and 4 bases from J, leaving 7 bases between. The CDR3 is 13 amino acids. Germline V CDR1 and CDR2: LGHNA, YSLEER. The CDR3 DNA is TGCGCCAGCAGCCAAGATCTTAAGTACGAGCAGTACTTC. Translation: CASSQDLKYEQYF.

This chain links TRBV19 with TRBJ2-1; perhaps D is TRBD1 or TRBD2 (6 bases each). The V gene's germline CDR1 is LNHDA and CDR2 SQIVND (reference sequence). With 10 bases removed from V and 3 bases from J, the gap between germline ends came to 25 bases. The CDR3 extends over 17 amino acids. CDR3 sequence reads: CAMTGGGLRIGYNEQFF. For the CDR3, the DNA is TGTGCCATGACCGGGGGCGGACTGAGGATTGGCTACAATGAGCAGTTCTTC.

This clonotype was seen more than once but under ten times. J is TRBJ2-2 and V is TRBV6-1; no firm D call. Trimming cost V 5 bases and J 6 bases, with 7 bases left between them. The CDR3 totals 12 residues. CDR1 is MNHNS, CDR2 SASEGT, per germline. The CDR3 reads CASSSWSGELFF. The CDR3, as DNA: TGTGCCAGCAGTTCCTGGTCCGGGGAGCTGTTTTTT.

CDR3 DNA: TGTGCCAGCAGCCCGGGACAGTACGCCGGAAACACCATATATTTT. Amino acids: CASSPGQYAGNTIYF. This chain links TRBV6-1 with TRBJ1-3, with 7 bases that match TRBD1. Germline V gives CDR1 MNHNS, CDR2 SASEGT. This CDR3 is built from 15 residues. V lost 6 bases, J lost 4 bases, and 9 bases stayed unmatched.